What follows is one T cell receptor beta chain and its context. No antigen is known for it. This sample is drawn from a study of shared clonotypes between healthy human individuals. 200 to 250 ng DNA, about 33,000 T cell genomes, went into each sorted-subset replicate PCR. Sequencing used immunoSEQ multiplex PCR; TCRdb keeps in-frame clones, though not all of them. This sample carries around 1.9 million clones, 90% to 95% of them seen once, and the ten largest clones take more than 1.5%. Naive-designated CD8 cells lacked CD45RO, were positively enriched for CCR7, and omitted terminally differentiated effector memory CD45RA+ cells. Study-level findings and limits: Rarefaction gave evidence that sorted-subset sequencing remained incomplete despite large depth. Several donors shared approximately 5% of their naive CD4 clonotypes.

Sequenced input: naive CD8+ T cells from PBMCs. This sequence originates from a man aged 18 to 35 in good health. Some clones in this sample may be carry-over from other donors' samples.

CDR3 sequence (DNA): TGTGCCAGCAACATTGACACCGGGGAGCTGTTTTTT. It translates to CASNIDTGELFF. V is TRBV6-6 and J is TRBJ2-2; D is unclear. V lost 7 bases and J lost 3, with 6 bases in between. CDR3 size: 12 residues. The germline V gene has CDR1 MNHNY and CDR2 SVGAGI (reference sequence).